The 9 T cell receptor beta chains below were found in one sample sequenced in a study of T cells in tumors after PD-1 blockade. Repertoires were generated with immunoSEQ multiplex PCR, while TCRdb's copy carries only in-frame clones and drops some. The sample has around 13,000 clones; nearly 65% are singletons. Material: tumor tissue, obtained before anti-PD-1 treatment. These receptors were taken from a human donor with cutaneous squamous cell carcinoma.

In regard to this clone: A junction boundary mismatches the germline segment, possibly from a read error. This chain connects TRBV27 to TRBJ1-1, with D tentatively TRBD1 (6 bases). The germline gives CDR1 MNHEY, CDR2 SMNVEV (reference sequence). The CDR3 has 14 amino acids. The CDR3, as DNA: TGTGCCAGCAATACTTTGGGGGGCGTTCGTCCTACGAGCTTT. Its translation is CASNTLGGVRPTSF.

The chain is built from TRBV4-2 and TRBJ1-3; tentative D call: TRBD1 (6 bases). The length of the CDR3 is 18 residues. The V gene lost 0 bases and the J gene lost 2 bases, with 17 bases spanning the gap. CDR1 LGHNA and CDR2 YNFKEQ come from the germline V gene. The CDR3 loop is CASSQDRIRGAPGNTIYF. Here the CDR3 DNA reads TGTGCCAGCAGCCAAGATCGCATCCGGGGGGCACCTGGAAACACCATATATTTT.

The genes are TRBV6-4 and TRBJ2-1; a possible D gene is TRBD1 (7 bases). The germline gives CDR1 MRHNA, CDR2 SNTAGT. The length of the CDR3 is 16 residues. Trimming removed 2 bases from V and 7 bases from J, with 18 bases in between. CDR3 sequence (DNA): TGTGCCAGCAGTGACCAGGGGGGAGTTGGGGGTAATGAGCAGTTCTTC. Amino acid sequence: CASSDQGGVGGNEQFF.

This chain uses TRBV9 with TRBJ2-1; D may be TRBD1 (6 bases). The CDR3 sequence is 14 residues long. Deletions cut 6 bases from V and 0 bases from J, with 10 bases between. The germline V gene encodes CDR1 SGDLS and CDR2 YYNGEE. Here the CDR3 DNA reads TGTGCCAGCACCGAGACAGGCTCCTACAATGAGCAGTTCTTC. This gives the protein CASTETGSYNEQFF.

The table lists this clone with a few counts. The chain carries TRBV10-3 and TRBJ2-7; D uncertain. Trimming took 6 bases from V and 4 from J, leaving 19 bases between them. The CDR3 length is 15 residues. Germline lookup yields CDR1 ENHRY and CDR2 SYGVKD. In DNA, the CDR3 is TGTGCCATCAGAGATCTTGACACATTTCTGTACGAGCAGTACTTC. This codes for CAIRDLDTFLYEQYF.

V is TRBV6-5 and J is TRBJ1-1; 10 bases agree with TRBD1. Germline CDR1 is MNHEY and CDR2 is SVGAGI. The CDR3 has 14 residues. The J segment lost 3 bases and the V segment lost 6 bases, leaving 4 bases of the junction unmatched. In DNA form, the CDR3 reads TGTGCCAGCAGCGCAGGGACAGGGGACACTGAAGCTTTCTTT. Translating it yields CASSAGTGDTEAFF.

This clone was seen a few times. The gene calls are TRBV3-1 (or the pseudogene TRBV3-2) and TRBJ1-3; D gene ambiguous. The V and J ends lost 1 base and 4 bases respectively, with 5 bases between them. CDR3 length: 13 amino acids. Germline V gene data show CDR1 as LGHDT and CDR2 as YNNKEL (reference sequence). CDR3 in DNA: TGTGCCAGCAGCCAAGTTGGGGGAAACACCATATATTTT. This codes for CASSQVGGNTIYF.

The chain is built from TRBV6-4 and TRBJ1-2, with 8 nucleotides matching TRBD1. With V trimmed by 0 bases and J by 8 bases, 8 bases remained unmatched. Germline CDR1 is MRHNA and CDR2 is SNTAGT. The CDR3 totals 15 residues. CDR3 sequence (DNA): TGTGCCAGCAGTGACTCCGGGCAGGGGGCGGGAGGCTACACCTTC. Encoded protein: CASSDSGQGAGGYTF.

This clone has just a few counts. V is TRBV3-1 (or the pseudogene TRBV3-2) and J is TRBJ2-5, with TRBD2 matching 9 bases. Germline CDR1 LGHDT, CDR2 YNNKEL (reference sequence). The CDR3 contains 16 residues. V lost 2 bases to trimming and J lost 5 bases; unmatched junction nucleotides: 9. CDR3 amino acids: CASSQPSSGKLETQYF. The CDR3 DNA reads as TGTGCCAGCAGCCAACCGTCTAGCGGGAAATTGGAGACCCAGTACTTC.